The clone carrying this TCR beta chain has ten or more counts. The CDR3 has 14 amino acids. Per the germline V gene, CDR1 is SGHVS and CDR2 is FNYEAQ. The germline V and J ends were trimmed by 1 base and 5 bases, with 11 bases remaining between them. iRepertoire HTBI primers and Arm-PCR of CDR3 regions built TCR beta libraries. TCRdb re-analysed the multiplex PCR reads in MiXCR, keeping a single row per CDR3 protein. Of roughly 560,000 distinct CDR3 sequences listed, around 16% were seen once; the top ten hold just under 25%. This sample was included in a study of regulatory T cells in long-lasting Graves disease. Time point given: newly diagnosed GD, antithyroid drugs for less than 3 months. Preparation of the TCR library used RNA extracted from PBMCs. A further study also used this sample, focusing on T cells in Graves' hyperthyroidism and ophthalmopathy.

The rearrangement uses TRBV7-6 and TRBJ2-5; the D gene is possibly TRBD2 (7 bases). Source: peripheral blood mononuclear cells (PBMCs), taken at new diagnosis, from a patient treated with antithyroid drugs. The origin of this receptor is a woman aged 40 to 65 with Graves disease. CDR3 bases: TGTGCCAGCAGCTTAGGGGGGGGGCGTGAGACCCAGTACTTC. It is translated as CASSLGGGRETQYF.